A single sample is the source of the 31 T cell receptor beta chains below, sequenced in a study of CD8+ T cells in alopecia areata. cDNA serving as the sequencing template came from extracted, reverse transcribed RNA. TCRdb's table, derived via immunoSEQ multiplex PCR, lists solely in-frame clones and lacks some. The table has approximately 100,000 clones, 40% to 45% seen once. The sample consisted of CD4+ T cells sorted from blood. Receptor source: a human donor with alopecia areata.

This clone was counted only a few times. This chain connects TRBV29-1 to TRBJ2-4; 10 positions agree with TRBD2. The CDR3 runs 16 residues. Trimming took 4 bases from V and 8 from J; bases not matched to a gene: 14. The germline V gene encodes CDR1 SQVTM and CDR2 ANQGSEA. CDR3 sequence reads: CSVGGLAGAPEDIQYF. The CDR3 nucleotides read TGCAGCGTTGGGGGCCTAGCGGGAGCCCCAGAGGACATTCAGTACTTC.

The chain uses TRBV29-1 and TRBJ2-5; tentative D call: TRBD1 (5 bases). Germline V lookup: CDR1 SQVTM, CDR2 ANQGSEA. The CDR3 has 13 amino acids. Trimming took off 3 bases at V and 4 bases at J, with 12 bases between the two ends. The CDR3 DNA reads as TGCAGCGTTGATATGGTGGGGCCAGAGACCCAGTACTTC. Its protein product is CSVDMVGPETQYF.

The rearrangement uses TRBV29-1 and TRBJ2-5; a possible D gene is TRBD2 (5 bases). CDR3 size: 13 residues. Germline CDR1 reads SQVTM; CDR2 reads ANQGSEA. Trimming stripped 4 bases from V and 1 base from J, with 10 bases between. The CDR3 sequence is CSVVPSGQETQYF. The CDR3 DNA reads as TGCAGCGTTGTGCCCAGCGGCCAAGAGACCCAGTACTTC. Based on the CDR3 plus reference TRBV29-1 and TRBJ2-5, the full variable domain is SAVISQKPSRDICQRGTSLTIQCQVDSQVTMMFWYRQQPGQSLTLIATANQGSEATYESGFVIDKFPISRPNLTFSTLTVSNMSPEDSSIYLCSVVPSGQETQYFGPGTRLLVL.

The rearrangement joins TRBV4-1 to TRBJ2-1, with 14 bases that match TRBD2. V shed 2 bases, J shed 6 bases, and the junction held 3 bases outside the gene matches. This CDR3 has 16 residues. Germline CDR1 MGHRA, CDR2 YSYEKL. CDR3: CASSQPGLAGVNEQFF. CDR3 coding DNA: TGCGCCAGCAGCCAACCGGGACTAGCGGGGGTCAATGAGCAGTTCTTC.

This clone occurred a few times. This chain joins TRBV5-4 and TRBJ2-1; D not certain. CDR3 length: 12 amino acids. CDR1 SGHNT and CDR2 YYREEE come from the germline V gene (reference sequence). Trimming took off 1 base at V and 8 bases at J, with 7 bases between the two ends. CDR3: CASSLTGDEQFF. The CDR3 region has the DNA TGTGCCAGCAGCTTGACTGGAGATGAGCAGTTCTTC. The full variable domain, with the rest looked up from reference TRBV5-4 and TRBJ2-1, is ETGVTQSPTHLIKTRGQQVTLRCSSQSGHNTVSWYQQALGQGPQFIFQYYREEENGRGNFPPRFSGLQFPNYSSELNVNALELDDSALYLCASSLTGDEQFFGPGTRLTVL.

The gene calls are TRBV4-3 and TRBJ2-3; possible D gene TRBD2, 6 bases. Trimming shortened V by 4 bases and J by 3 bases, and 11 bases separated the two germline ends. CDR1 and CDR2 from the germline V gene are LGHNA and YSLEER. CDR3 length equals 14 residues. The CDR3 region is CASSPVGGTDTQYF. Written as DNA, the CDR3 is TGCGCCAGCAGCCCAGTCGGGGGAACAGATACGCAGTATTTT.

The CDR3 coding sequence is TGTGCCAGCAGCCGTGACAGGGGGCGGGAGGAGCAGTACTTC. Its protein product is CASSRDRGREEQYF. This sequence joins TRBV7-2 and TRBJ2-7; TRBD1 matches at 10 bases. Germline V gene sequence: CDR1 SGHTA, CDR2 FQGNSA. The CDR3 is made up of 14 amino acids. The J segment lost 7 bases and the V segment lost 5 bases, leaving 8 bases of the junction unmatched. Looking up the rest from reference TRBV7-2 and TRBJ2-7 gives the full variable domain: GAGVSQSPSNKVTEKGKDVELRCDPISGHTALYWYRQSLGQGLEFLIYFQGNSAPDKSGLPSDRFSAERTGGSVSTLTIQRTQQEDSAVYLCASSRDRGREEQYFGPGTRLTVT.

This clone occurred a few times. The chain recombines TRBV29-1 with TRBJ2-5, with TRBD1 matching over 12 bases. The CDR3 extends over 16 amino acids. J gave up 4 bases and V 1 base, and 7 bases lay outside the gene matches. Looked up from germline, CDR1 is SQVTM and CDR2 is ANQGSEA. The CDR3 loop is CSVEVTGQGAGETQYF. CDR3 nucleotides: TGCAGCGTTGAAGTCACGGGACAGGGGGCTGGAGAGACCCAGTACTTC.

This chain joins TRBV5-4 and TRBJ2-3; 7 bases line up with TRBD2. Germline CDR1 is SGHNT and CDR2 is YYREEE (reference sequence). This CDR3 has 16 amino acids. Germline trimming cut 2 bases from V and 2 bases from J; bases unmatched to any gene: 8. This CDR3 is CASSFKREWFTDTQYF. The CDR3 nucleotides read TGTGCCAGCAGCTTTAAGCGGGAATGGTTCACAGATACGCAGTATTTT.

This clone was detected a few times. The chain links TRBV10-3 to TRBJ2-1; D not certain. This CDR3 contains 12 residues. CDR1 ENHRY and CDR2 SYGVKD come from the germline V gene. Trimming took 4 bases from V and 9 from J, leaving 10 bases between them. The CDR3, as DNA: TGTGCCATCAGTGGAACAGCTTCTGAGCAGTTCTTC. This encodes CAISGTASEQFF.

The V call is TRBV6-5, the J call TRBJ1-2; 11 bases are a match to TRBD1. The germline gives CDR1 MNHEY, CDR2 SVGAGI. Trimming at V came to 5 bases and at J to 4 bases, leaving 6 bases not matched to a gene. This CDR3 spans 15 amino acids. Here the CDR3 DNA reads TGTGCCAGCAGTATGGGGACAGGGGGAAGCTATGGCTACACCTTC. Its protein is CASSMGTGGSYGYTF.

This clone was seen only a few times. The V and J genes are TRBV29-1 and TRBJ1-5; D remains unclear. Trimming took off 6 bases at V and 1 base at J, with 16 bases between the two ends. The germline V gene encodes CDR1 SQVTM and CDR2 ANQGSEA. The CDR3 runs to 15 residues. The CDR3 DNA is TGCAGCGTGGCCTTTGGGTGGACGAGCAATCAGCCCCAGCATTTT. Amino acids: CSVAFGWTSNQPQHF.

This clone was seen a handful of times. The chain recombines TRBV29-1 with TRBJ2-7, with 12 nucleotides matching TRBD2. This CDR3 spans 13 amino acids. The V segment lost 6 bases and the J segment 6 bases; nucleotides outside the gene matches: 6. In germline, CDR1 is SQVTM, CDR2 ANQGSEA. For the CDR3, the DNA is TGCAGCGTCCGACTAGCGGGGGCAGGCGAGCAGTACTTC. Translating gives CSVRLAGAGEQYF.

This sequence joins TRBV7-2 and TRBJ2-2; 15 positions agree with TRBD2. The CDR3 covers 16 residues. Germline V gene lookup returns CDR1 SGHTA and CDR2 FQGNSA. The V segment lost 3 bases and the J segment 4 bases; nucleotides outside the gene matches: 0. CDR3 DNA sequence: TGTGCCAGCAGCTTGGGACTAGCGGGGGGCACCGGGGAGCTGTTTTTT. It encodes CASSLGLAGGTGELFF.

This clone was seen only a few times. The chain joins TRBV29-1 to TRBJ2-2; 7 bases are shared with TRBD1. Germline CDR1 reads SQVTM; CDR2 reads ANQGSEA. The ends lost 5 bases at V and 4 bases at J; junction bases unmatched: 7. The CDR3 totals 14 residues. The CDR3 region is CSVHDRAVTGELFF. In nucleotides, the CDR3 is TGCAGCGTTCATGACAGGGCGGTCACCGGGGAGCTGTTTTTT.

The chain is built from TRBV4-2 and TRBJ2-5; D might be TRBD1 (5 bases). The CDR3 consists of 14 residues. The V gene's germline CDR1 is LGHNA and CDR2 YNFKEQ. Trimming stripped 5 bases from V and 1 base from J, with 11 bases between. The CDR3 DNA reads as TGTGCCAGCAGCAAGGGGCGTACCCAAGAGACCCAGTACTTC. Protein product: CASSKGRTQETQYF.

The chain combines TRBV2 with TRBJ1-1; D is ambiguous. Trimming removed 6 bases at V and 4 bases at J, with 15 bases between. The CDR3 consists of 14 residues. Germline assignment: CDR1 SNHLY and CDR2 FYNNEI. The CDR3 spells CASSLRRGFTEAFF. Written as DNA, the CDR3 is TGTGCCAGCAGCCTTAGGCGGGGATTCACTGAAGCTTTCTTT.

The gene calls are TRBV29-1 and TRBJ1-2, with D perhaps matching TRBD1 (6 bases). Trimming stripped 6 bases from V and 4 bases from J, with 12 bases between. CDR1 is SQVTM, CDR2 ANQGSEA, per germline. This CDR3 has 12 residues. The CDR3 sequence: CSVAWTAYGYTF. In DNA, the CDR3 is TGCAGCGTCGCCTGGACAGCCTATGGCTACACCTTC.

V gene TRBV5-6 combines with J gene TRBJ2-3; no clear D. Germline V gives CDR1 SGHDT, CDR2 YYEEEE. The V and J ends lost 0 bases and 8 bases respectively, with 4 bases between them. This CDR3 is built from 11 residues. The CDR3 loop reads CASSLEGTQYF. In nucleotides, the CDR3 is TGTGCCAGCAGCTTGGAGGGTACGCAGTATTTT.

There are a few counts of this clone. The chain uses TRBV29-1 and TRBJ2-2, with 10 bases identical to TRBD1. The CDR3 has 13 residues. The V and J ends lost 7 bases and 4 bases, in that order; junction bases with no gene match: 3. Germline values: CDR1 SQVTM, CDR2 ANQGSEA. The CDR3 nucleotides are TGCAGCGCTCGGACAGGGGGCACCGGGGAGCTGTTTTTT. It specifies CSARTGGTGELFF.

J is TRBJ2-7 and V is TRBV29-1, with D uncertain. The CDR3 is made up of 14 amino acids. Germline values: CDR1 SQVTM, CDR2 ANQGSEA. With 3 bases removed from V and 5 bases from J, the gap between germline ends came to 17 bases. The DNA for the CDR3 is TGCAGCGTTGAGGATGATAGGGTCGCAAACGAGCAGTACTTC. Translation: CSVEDDRVANEQYF.

This clone was picked up a small number of times. The chain carries TRBV29-1 and TRBJ2-1; possibly TRBD1 for D (5 bases). CDR1 and CDR2 from the germline V gene are SQVTM and ANQGSEA. The CDR3 is made up of 14 amino acids. Deletions cut 7 bases from V and 10 bases from J, with 23 bases between. The CDR3 protein is CSGRTSLAGNEQFF. The CDR3 DNA is TGCAGCGGGCGGACATCGTTAGCAGGTAACGAGCAGTTCTTC.

The genes are TRBV5-1 and TRBJ2-1, with D hard to call. Germline-derived CDR1 and CDR2 are SGHRS and YFSETQ. The CDR3 is made up of 16 amino acids. The V end was cut by 0 bases, the J end by 1 base, with 11 bases between. The CDR3 DNA reads as TGCGCCAGCAGCTTGGGTATAGGGTTGTCCTACAATGAGCAGTTCTTC. Encoded protein: CASSLGIGLSYNEQFF.

J is TRBJ2-5 and V is TRBV10-3; either TRBD1 or TRBD2 may fit D (5 bases each). This CDR3 comprises 13 residues. Trimming left V 7 bases short and J 1 base short, with 10 bases between. CDR1 is ENHRY and CDR2 is SYGVKD in the germline V gene. The CDR3 nucleotides are TGTGCCATCAATGGGGACGGCCAAGAGACCCAGTACTTC. Translation: CAINGDGQETQYF.

This sequence joins TRBV29-1 and TRBJ1-1; 9 bases agree with TRBD1. The junction had 8 bases not matched to a gene; V was cut back by 4 bases and J by 11 bases. The CDR3 totals 12 residues. Germline-derived CDR1 and CDR2 are SQVTM and ANQGSEA. The CDR3 nucleotides are TGCAGCGTTGGCTCGACAGGGGGTGATGCTTTCTTT. Encoded protein: CSVGSTGGDAFF.

This clone came up a few times. The chain recombines TRBV28 with TRBJ2-3; unclear D gene. The CDR3 runs to 16 residues. Germline-derived CDR1 and CDR2 are MDHEN and SYDVKM. Trimming shortened V by 5 bases and J by 1 base, and 16 bases separated the two germline ends. The CDR3 here is CASSPPQPVGTDTQYF. CDR3 nucleotide sequence: TGTGCCAGCAGTCCACCCCAGCCCGTAGGCACAGATACGCAGTATTTT.

The rearrangement links TRBV29-1 to TRBJ2-5; 9 bases map to TRBD2. The CDR3 runs 13 residues. Unmatched junction bases numbered 5, after V lost 8 bases and J lost 1 base. Germline V gene lookup returns CDR1 SQVTM and CDR2 ANQGSEA. The CDR3 sequence is CSSGGRVQETQYF. CDR3 nucleotide sequence: TGCAGCAGTGGCGGGAGGGTCCAAGAGACCCAGTACTTC. Together with reference TRBV29-1 and TRBJ2-5, the CDR3 gives the full variable domain: SAVISQKPSRDICQRGTSLTIQCQVDSQVTMMFWYRQQPGQSLTLIATANQGSEATYESGFVIDKFPISRPNLTFSTLTVSNMSPEDSSIYLCSSGGRVQETQYFGPGTRLLVL.

The chain combines TRBV29-1 with TRBJ2-5, with D possibly matching TRBD2 (5 bases). CDR3 size: 11 residues. V was trimmed by 7 bases and J by 5 bases, leaving 11 bases between them. Germline V gene lookup returns CDR1 SQVTM and CDR2 ANQGSEA. CDR3 in DNA: TGCAGCGCCGATCCGGGGGAGACCCAGTACTTC. Translation: CSADPGETQYF.

The CDR3 sequence: CSVDGGPQDTQYF. The CDR3 nucleotides read TGCAGCGTTGACGGGGGCCCACAAGATACGCAGTATTTT. The chain links TRBV29-1 to TRBJ2-3, with D perhaps TRBD1 or TRBD2 (6 bases each). This CDR3 is built from 13 residues. With 3 bases removed from V and 5 bases from J, the gap between germline ends came to 12 bases. CDR1 SQVTM and CDR2 ANQGSEA come from the germline V gene.

V and J are TRBV14 and TRBJ2-1; no definite D call. The CDR3 runs 13 residues. Trimming pared 4 bases from V and 5 bases from J, leaving 9 bases between. Per germline, CDR1 SGHDN and CDR2 FVKESK. The CDR3 protein is CASSPEWNNEQFF. The CDR3 DNA is TGTGCCAGCAGCCCCGAGTGGAACAATGAGCAGTTCTTC.

This clone was observed a handful of times. The chain links TRBV2 to TRBJ1-5, with D perhaps TRBD1 (5 bases). Per the germline V gene, CDR1 is SNHLY and CDR2 is FYNNEI. The CDR3 sequence is 13 residues long. V lost 7 bases to trimming and J lost 5 bases, with 12 bases between them. CDR3 loop: CASTVGGYQPQHF. Written as DNA, the CDR3 is TGTGCCAGCACAGTGGGGGGGTATCAGCCCCAGCATTTT.